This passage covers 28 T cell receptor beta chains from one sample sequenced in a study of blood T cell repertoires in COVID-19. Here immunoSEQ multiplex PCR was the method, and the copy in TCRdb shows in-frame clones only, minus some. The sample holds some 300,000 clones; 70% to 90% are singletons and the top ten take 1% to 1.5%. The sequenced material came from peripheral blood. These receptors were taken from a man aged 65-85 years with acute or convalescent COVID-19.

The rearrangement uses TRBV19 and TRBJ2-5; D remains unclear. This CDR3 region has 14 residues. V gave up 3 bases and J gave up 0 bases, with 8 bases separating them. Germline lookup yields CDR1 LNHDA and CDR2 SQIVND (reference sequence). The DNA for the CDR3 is TGTGCCAGTAGTATCCAGTCCTACCAAGAGACCCAGTACTTC. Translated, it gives CASSIQSYQETQYF.

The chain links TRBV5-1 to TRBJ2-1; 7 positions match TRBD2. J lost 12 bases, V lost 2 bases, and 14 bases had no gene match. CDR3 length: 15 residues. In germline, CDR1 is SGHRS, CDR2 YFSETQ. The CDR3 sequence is CASSLYSEERGGQFF. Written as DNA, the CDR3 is TGCGCCAGCAGCTTATACTCAGAGGAGCGGGGAGGGCAGTTCTTC. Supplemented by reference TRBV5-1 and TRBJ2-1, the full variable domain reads KAGVTQTPRYLIKTRGQQVTLSCSPISGHRSVSWYQQTPGQGLQFLFEYFSETQRNKGNFPGRFSGRQFSNSRSEMNVSTLELGDSALYLCASSLYSEERGGQFFGPGTRLTVL.

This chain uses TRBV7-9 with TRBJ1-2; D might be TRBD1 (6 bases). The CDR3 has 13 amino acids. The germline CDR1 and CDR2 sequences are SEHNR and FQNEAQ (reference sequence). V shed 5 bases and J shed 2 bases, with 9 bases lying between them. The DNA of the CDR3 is TGTGCCAGCAGCCAGGACAGCAACTATGGCTACACCTTC. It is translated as CASSQDSNYGYTF.

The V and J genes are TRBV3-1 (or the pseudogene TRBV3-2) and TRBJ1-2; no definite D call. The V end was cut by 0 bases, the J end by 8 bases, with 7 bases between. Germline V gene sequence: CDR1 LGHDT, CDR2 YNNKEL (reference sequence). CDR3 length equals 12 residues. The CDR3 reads CASSQEGRGYTF. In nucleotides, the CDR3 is TGTGCCAGCAGCCAAGAGGGCAGAGGCTACACCTTC.

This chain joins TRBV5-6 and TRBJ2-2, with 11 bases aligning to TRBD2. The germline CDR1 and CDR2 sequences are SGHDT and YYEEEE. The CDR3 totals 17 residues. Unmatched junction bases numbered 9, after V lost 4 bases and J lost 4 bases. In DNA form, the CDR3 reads TGTGCCAGCAGCCCAATGGATAGCGGGAGGGCCACCGGGGAGCTGTTTTTT. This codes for CASSPMDSGRATGELFF.

The CDR3 protein is CASSVLAGARPNTGELFF. The CDR3 coding sequence is TGTGCCAGCAGTGTACTAGCGGGGGCCCGCCCTAACACCGGGGAGCTGTTTTTT. The V gene is TRBV6-1, the J gene TRBJ2-2, with 11 nucleotides matching TRBD2. The junction had 9 bases not matched to a gene; V was cut back by 4 bases and J by 2 bases. In germline, CDR1 is MNHNS, CDR2 SASEGT. The CDR3 extends over 18 amino acids.

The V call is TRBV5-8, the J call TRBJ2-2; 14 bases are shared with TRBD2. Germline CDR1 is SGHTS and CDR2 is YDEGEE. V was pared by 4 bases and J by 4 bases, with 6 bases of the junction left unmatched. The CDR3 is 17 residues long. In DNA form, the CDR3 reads TGTGCCAGCAGCCGAGCCGGACTAGCGGGGGGCACCGGGGAGCTGTTTTTT. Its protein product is CASSRAGLAGGTGELFF.

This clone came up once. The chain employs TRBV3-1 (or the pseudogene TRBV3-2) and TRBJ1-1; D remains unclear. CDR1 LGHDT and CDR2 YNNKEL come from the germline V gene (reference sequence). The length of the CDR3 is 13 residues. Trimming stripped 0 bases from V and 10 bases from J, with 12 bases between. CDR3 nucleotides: TGTGCCAGCAGCCAAGATCTGAGCGGACTAGCTTTCTTT. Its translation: CASSQDLSGLAFF.

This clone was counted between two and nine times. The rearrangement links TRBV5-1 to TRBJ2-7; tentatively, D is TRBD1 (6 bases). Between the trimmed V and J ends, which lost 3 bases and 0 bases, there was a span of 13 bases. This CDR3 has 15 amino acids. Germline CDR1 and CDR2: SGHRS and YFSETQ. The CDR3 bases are TGCGCCAGCAGCTCTCTGACGGACAGCTCCTACGAGCAGTACTTC. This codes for CASSSLTDSSYEQYF.

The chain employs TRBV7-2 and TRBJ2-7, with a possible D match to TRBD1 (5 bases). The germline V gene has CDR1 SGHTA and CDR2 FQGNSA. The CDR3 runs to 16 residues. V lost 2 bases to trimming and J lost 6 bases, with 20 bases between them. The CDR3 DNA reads TGTGCCAGCAGCTTAAATGCCCCAGGGCCTAGTGGCGAGCAGTACTTC. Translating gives CASSLNAPGPSGEQYF.

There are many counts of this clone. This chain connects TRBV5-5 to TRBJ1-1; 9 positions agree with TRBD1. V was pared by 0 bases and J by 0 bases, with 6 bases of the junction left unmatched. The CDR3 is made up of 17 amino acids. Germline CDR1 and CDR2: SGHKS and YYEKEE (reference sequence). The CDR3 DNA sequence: TGTGCCAGCAGCTTGGTGGGGACAGGGACAATGAACACTGAAGCTTTCTTT. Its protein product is CASSLVGTGTMNTEAFF.

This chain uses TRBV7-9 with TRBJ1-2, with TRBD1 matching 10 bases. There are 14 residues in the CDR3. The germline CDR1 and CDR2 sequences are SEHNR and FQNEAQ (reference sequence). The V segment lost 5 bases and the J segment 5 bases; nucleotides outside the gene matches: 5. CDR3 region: CASSPWDRGYGYTF. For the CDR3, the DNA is TGTGCCAGCAGCCCCTGGGACAGGGGTTATGGCTACACCTTC.

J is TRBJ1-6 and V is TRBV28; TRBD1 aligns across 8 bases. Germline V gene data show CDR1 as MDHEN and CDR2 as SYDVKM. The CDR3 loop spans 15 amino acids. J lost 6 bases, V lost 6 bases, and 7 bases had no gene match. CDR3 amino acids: CASRSRTGRNSPLHF. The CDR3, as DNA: TGTGCCAGCAGATCCCGGACAGGGCGTAATTCACCCCTCCACTTT. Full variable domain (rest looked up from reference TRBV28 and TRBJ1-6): DVKVTQSSRYLVKRTGEKVFLECVQDMDHENMFWYRQDPGLGLRLIYFSYDVKMKEKGDIPEGYSVSREKKERFSLILESASTNQTSMYLCASRSRTGRNSPLHFGNGTRLTVT.

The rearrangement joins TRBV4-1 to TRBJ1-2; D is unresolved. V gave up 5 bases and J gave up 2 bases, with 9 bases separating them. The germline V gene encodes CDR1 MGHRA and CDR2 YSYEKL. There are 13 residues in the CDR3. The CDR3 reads CASSEAKNYGYTF. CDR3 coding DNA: TGCGCCAGCAGCGAGGCAAAGAACTATGGCTACACCTTC.

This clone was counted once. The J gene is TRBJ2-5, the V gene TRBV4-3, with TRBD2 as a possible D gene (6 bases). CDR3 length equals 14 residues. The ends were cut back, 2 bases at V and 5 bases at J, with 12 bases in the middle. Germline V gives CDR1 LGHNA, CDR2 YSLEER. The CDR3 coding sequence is TGCGCCAGCAGCCAAACGGGAGAGGTGGAGACCCAGTACTTC. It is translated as CASSQTGEVETQYF.

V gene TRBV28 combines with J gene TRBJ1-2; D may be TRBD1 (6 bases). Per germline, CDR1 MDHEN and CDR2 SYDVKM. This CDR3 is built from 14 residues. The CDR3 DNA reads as TGTACCTCTGCGGGGGCCCTCACCGCGTCGGGCTACACCTTC. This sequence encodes CTSAGALTASGYTF.

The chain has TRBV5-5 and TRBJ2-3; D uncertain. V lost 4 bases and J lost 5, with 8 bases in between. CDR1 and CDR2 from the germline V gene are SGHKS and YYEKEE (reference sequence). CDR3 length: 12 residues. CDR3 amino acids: CASSQTRDTQYF. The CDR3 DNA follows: TGTGCCAGCAGCCAGACACGAGATACGCAGTATTTT.

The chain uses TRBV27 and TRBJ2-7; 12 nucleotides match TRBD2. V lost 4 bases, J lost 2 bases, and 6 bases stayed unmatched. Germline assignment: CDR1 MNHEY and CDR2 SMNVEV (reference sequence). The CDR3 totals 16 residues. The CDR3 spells CASSSLASGGAYEQYF. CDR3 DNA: TGTGCCAGCAGTTCTCTGGCTAGCGGGGGGGCCTACGAGCAGTACTTC.

The CDR3 nucleotides read TGTGCCAGCAGCCCGGGACAGGGGACCTACGAGCAGTACTTC. This encodes CASSPGQGTYEQYF. This chain connects TRBV9 to TRBJ2-7; TRBD1 matches at 10 bases. The CDR3 loop spans 14 amino acids. V trimming: 4 bases; J trimming: 2 bases; junction bases outside the gene matches: 3. Germline CDR1 and CDR2: SGDLS and YYNGEE.

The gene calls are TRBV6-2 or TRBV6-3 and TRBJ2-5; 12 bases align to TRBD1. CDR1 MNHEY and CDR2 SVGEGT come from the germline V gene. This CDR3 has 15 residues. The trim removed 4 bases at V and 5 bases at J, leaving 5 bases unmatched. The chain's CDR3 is CASSSGTGGPETQYF. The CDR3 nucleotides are TGTGCCAGCAGTTCTGGGACAGGGGGCCCGGAGACCCAGTACTTC.

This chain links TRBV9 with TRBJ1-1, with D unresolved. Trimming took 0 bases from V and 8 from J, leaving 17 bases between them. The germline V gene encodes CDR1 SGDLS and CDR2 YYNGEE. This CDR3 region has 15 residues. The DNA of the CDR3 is TGTGCCAGCAGCGTAGATCCAGGTATCGGAACGGAAGCTTTCTTT. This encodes CASSVDPGIGTEAFF.

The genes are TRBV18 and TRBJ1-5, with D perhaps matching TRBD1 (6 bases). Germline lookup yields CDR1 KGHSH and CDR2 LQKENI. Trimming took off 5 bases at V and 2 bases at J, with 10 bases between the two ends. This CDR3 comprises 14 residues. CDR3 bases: TGTGCCAGCTCAGGGGGCCTCGGCAATCAGCCCCAGCATTTT. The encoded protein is CASSGGLGNQPQHF.

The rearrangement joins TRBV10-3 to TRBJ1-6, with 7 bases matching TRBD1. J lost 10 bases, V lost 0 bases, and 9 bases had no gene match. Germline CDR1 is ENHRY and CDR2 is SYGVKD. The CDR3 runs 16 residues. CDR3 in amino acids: CAISESAGGGRSPLHF. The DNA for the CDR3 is TGTGCCATCAGTGAGTCTGCAGGGGGAGGAAGATCACCCCTCCACTTT.

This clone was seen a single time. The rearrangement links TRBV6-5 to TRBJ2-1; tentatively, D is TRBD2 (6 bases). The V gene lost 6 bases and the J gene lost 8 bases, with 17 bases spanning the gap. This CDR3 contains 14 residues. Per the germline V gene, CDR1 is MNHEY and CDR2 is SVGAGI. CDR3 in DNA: TGTGCCAGCAGATCCCCCGGGACTGTCGATGAGCAGTTCTTC. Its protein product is CASRSPGTVDEQFF.

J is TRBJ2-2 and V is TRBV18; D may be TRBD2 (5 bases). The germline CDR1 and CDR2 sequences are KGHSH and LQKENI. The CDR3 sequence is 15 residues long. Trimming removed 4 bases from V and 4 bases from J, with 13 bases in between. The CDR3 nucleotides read TGTGCCAGCTCACTAGGCCTAGCTGCCACCGGGGAGCTGTTTTTT. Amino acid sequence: CASSLGLAATGELFF.

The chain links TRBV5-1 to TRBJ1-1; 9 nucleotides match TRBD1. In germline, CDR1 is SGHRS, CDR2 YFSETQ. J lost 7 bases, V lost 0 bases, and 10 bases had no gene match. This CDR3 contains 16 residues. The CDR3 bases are TGCGCCAGCAGCTTGGGGGACAGGGTTTATAAGCATGAAGCTTTCTTT. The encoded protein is CASSLGDRVYKHEAFF.

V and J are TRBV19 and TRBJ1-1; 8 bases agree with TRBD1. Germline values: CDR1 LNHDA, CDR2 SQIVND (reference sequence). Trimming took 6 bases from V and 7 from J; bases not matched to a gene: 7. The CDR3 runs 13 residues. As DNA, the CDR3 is TGTGCCAGTAGCCCGCAGGGGGCAGGTGAAGCTTTCTTT. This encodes CASSPQGAGEAFF.

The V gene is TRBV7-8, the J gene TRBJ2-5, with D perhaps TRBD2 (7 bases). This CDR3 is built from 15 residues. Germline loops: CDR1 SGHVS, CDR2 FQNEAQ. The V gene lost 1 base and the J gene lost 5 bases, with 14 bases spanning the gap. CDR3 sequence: CASSLDGGPGETQYF. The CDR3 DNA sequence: TGTGCCAGCAGCTTAGACGGGGGGCCTGGGGAGACCCAGTACTTC.